The 26 T cell receptor beta chains reported below all come from one sample, sequenced in a study of cytomegalovirus exposure and HLA in healthy donors. The PCR made use of 60 Vbeta and 13 Jbeta primers. TCRdb's copy holds only in-frame clones and misses some; the assay was immunoSEQ multiplex PCR. The repertoire has around 150,000 clones, over 75% of them found once; the top ten carry 4.3%. Sample: PBMCs. The receptors shown here come from a man aged 40-50 years in good health and CMV-seronegative.

This CDR3 reads CASSPRQGHKAGELFF. CDR3 nucleotides: TGTGCCAGCAGTCCGAGACAGGGTCATAAGGCCGGGGAGCTGTTTTTT. This chain connects TRBV27 to TRBJ2-2; TRBD1 aligns across 7 bases. There are 16 residues in the CDR3. J was trimmed by 6 bases and V by 5 bases; bases with no gene match: 12. CDR1 and CDR2 from the germline V gene are MNHEY and SMNVEV (reference sequence).

The chain has TRBV11-2 and TRBJ2-5; possibly TRBD2 for D (7 bases). In germline, CDR1 is SGHAT, CDR2 FQNNGV. V gave up 6 bases and J gave up 5 bases, with 19 bases separating them. The CDR3 totals 15 residues. The CDR3 nucleotides are TGTGCCAGCAGGCCCCCCGGCGGGGGCAGGGAGACCCAGTACTTC. It encodes CASRPPGGGRETQYF.

This chain connects TRBV29-1 to TRBJ1-1; possibly TRBD1 for D (6 bases). Deletions cut 2 bases from V and 1 base from J, with 14 bases between. This CDR3 comprises 15 residues. Germline V gene data show CDR1 as SQVTM and CDR2 as ANQGSEA. The CDR3, as DNA: TGCAGCGTTGAATTGCAGGGGCCGGGGAACACTGAAGCTTTCTTT. It specifies CSVELQGPGNTEAFF.

This clone has just a few counts. The chain joins TRBV2 to TRBJ1-4; 8 bases align to TRBD1. CDR3 length equals 15 residues. Germline trimming cut 7 bases from V and 7 bases from J; bases unmatched to any gene: 11. Germline V CDR1 and CDR2: SNHLY, FYNNEI. DNA of the CDR3: TGTGCCAGCATAGGGTTGGACAGGGCTGGTGAAAAACTGTTTTTT. Its translation is CASIGLDRAGEKLFF. Drawing the rest from reference TRBV2 and TRBJ1-4, the complete variable domain is EPEVTQTPSHQVTQMGQEVILRCVPISNHLYFYWYRQILGQKVEFLVSFYNNEISEKSEIFDDQFSVERPDGSNFTLKIRSTKLEDSAMYFCASIGLDRAGEKLFFGSGTQLSVL.

The genes are TRBV2 and TRBJ1-4; possible D gene TRBD1, 6 bases. Germline values: CDR1 SNHLY, CDR2 FYNNEI. The CDR3 totals 18 residues. V was trimmed by 5 bases and J by 13 bases, leaving 32 bases between them. The CDR3 loop is CASSTRPPTGKYLVGLFF. The CDR3 region has the DNA TGTGCCAGCAGTACCCGACCACCTACAGGGAAATACCTCGTGGGACTGTTTTTT.

The chain links TRBV7-9 to TRBJ1-6; no clear D. V was clipped by 7 bases and J by 9 bases, with 16 bases between them. There are 14 residues in the CDR3. Germline CDR1 and CDR2: SEHNR and FQNEAQ (reference sequence). The CDR3: CASTPSGFTSPLHF. Written as DNA, the CDR3 is TGTGCCAGCACCCCCTCGGGGTTTACTTCACCCCTCCACTTT.

The chain joins TRBV6-5 to TRBJ1-5, with D tentatively TRBD1 (6 bases). Between the trimmed V and J ends, which lost 5 bases and 0 bases, there was a span of 11 bases. The CDR3 has 15 amino acids. Germline-derived CDR1 and CDR2 are MNHEY and SVGAGI. As DNA, the CDR3 is TGTGCCAGCAGTCAGGACAGATATAGCAATCAGCCCCAGCATTTT. The encoded protein is CASSQDRYSNQPQHF.

This chain links TRBV7-3 with TRBJ2-2; the match to TRBD2 covers 8 bases. Germline assignment: CDR1 SGHTA and CDR2 FQGTGA. The CDR3 loop spans 14 amino acids. The V gene end was trimmed by 7 bases and the J gene end by 5 bases; junction bases not matched to a gene: 6. The CDR3 region is CASKRGGGTGELFF. For the CDR3, the DNA is TGTGCCAGCAAAAGAGGCGGGGGGACCGGGGAGCTGTTTTTT. Together with reference TRBV7-3 and TRBJ2-2, the CDR3 gives the full variable domain: GAGVSQTPSNKVTEKGKYVELRCDPISGHTALYWYRQSLGQGPEFLIYFQGTGAADDSGLPNDRFFAVRPEGSVSTLKIQRTERGDSAVYLCASKRGGGTGELFFGEGSRLTVL.

The rearrangement uses TRBV30 and TRBJ1-5; TRBD1 might be the D (5 bases). Between the trimmed V and J ends, which lost 2 bases and 5 bases, there was a span of 10 bases. Germline CDR1 is GTSNPN and CDR2 is SVGIG (reference sequence). The CDR3 consists of 13 residues. As DNA, the CDR3 is TGTGCCTGGAGTAGTAAAGGGGATCAGCCCCAGCATTTT. Protein sequence: CAWSSKGDQPQHF.

The genes are TRBV7-9 and TRBJ2-5; D perhaps matches TRBD2 (5 bases). The J call is doubtful: the DNA matches TRBJ2-7 better. There are 15 residues in the CDR3. Germline V gives CDR1 SEHNR, CDR2 FQNEAQ (reference sequence). CDR3 DNA sequence: TGTGCCAGCAGCTTATATTCGGGGAGCTCCTACGAGCAGTACTTC. Encoded protein: CASSLYSGSSYEQYF.

The gene calls are TRBV5-1 and TRBJ2-5; TRBD1 matches at 10 bases. The last part of the DNA fits TRBJ2-7 better; the J call may be wrong. The germline CDR1 and CDR2 sequences are SGHRS and YFSETQ. The CDR3 has 16 residues. CDR3 coding DNA: TGCGCCAGCAGCTTGGGAGGGACAGGGGACCTCTACGAGCAGTACTTC. Protein sequence: CASSLGGTGDLYEQYF.

The table lists this clone with a count of one. The genes are TRBV29-1 and TRBJ2-1; the D gene is possibly TRBD1 (5 bases). The germline gives CDR1 SQVTM, CDR2 ANQGSEA. The V end was cut by 0 bases, the J end by 8 bases, with 20 bases between. This CDR3 is 16 amino acids long. The CDR3: CSVEEPWGRAFDEQFF. CDR3 sequence (DNA): TGCAGCGTTGAAGAGCCGTGGGGCCGCGCTTTCGATGAGCAGTTCTTC.

V and J are TRBV5-1 and TRBJ2-1; 8 bases map to TRBD1. The CDR3 loop spans 16 amino acids. The germline gives CDR1 SGHRS, CDR2 YFSETQ. After removal of 4 bases from V and 3 bases from J, the junction contained 9 bases not matched to a gene. CDR3 loop: CASSKTGGPLYNEQFF. The CDR3 bases are TGCGCCAGCAGCAAAACAGGGGGACCCCTCTACAATGAGCAGTTCTTC.

The V gene is TRBV30, the J gene TRBJ2-2; D may be TRBD1 (6 bases). Germline V gene sequence: CDR1 GTSNPN, CDR2 SVGIG (reference sequence). V was cut by 4 bases and J by 6 bases, with 15 bases left in between. There are 14 residues in the CDR3. CDR3 region: CAWTRTGLAGELFF. In nucleotides, the CDR3 is TGTGCCTGGACAAGAACAGGGCTCGCCGGGGAGCTGTTTTTT.

The gene calls are TRBV6-5 and TRBJ2-3; perhaps TRBD2 as D (6 bases). V gave up 2 bases and J gave up 2 bases, with 11 bases separating them. This CDR3 contains 15 residues. CDR1 and CDR2 from the germline V gene are MNHEY and SVGAGI. CDR3 in DNA: TGTGCCAGCAGTTACGGGACGGGGGACACAGATACGCAGTATTTT. It encodes CASSYGTGDTDTQYF.

The rearrangement links TRBV5-1 to TRBJ1-2; 9 bases map to TRBD1. Germline V gene sequence: CDR1 SGHRS, CDR2 YFSETQ. The CDR3 is 15 amino acids. The ends lost 0 bases at V and 7 bases at J; junction bases unmatched: 7. CDR3 sequence (DNA): TGCGCCAGCAGCTTGGCGGGACAGGGAAGCGGTGGCTACACCTTC. Translation gives CASSLAGQGSGGYTF.

This clone occurred once. The rearrangement uses TRBV6-5 and TRBJ2-2; D call uncertain. CDR3 size: 12 residues. The germline CDR1 and CDR2 sequences are MNHEY and SVGAGI. Trimming shortened V by 7 bases and J by 3 bases, and 6 bases separated the two germline ends. CDR3 bases: TGTGCCAGCACACAATACACCGGGGAGCTGTTTTTT. Translating it yields CASTQYTGELFF.

CDR3 bases: TGTGCCAGCAGTGGATCCCCCTCGGGCACAGATACGCAGTATTTT. It codes for CASSGSPSGTDTQYF. J is TRBJ2-3 and V is TRBV2; D unclear. Trimming left V 4 bases short and J 1 base short, with 12 bases between. CDR1 and CDR2 from the germline V gene are SNHLY and FYNNEI. The CDR3 is made up of 15 amino acids.

The chain is built from TRBV6-6 and TRBJ2-5; the D gene is possibly TRBD2 (6 bases). The ends were cut back, 0 bases at V and 7 bases at J, with 6 bases in the middle. The germline gives CDR1 MNHNY, CDR2 SVGAGI (reference sequence). The CDR3 runs to 12 residues. This chain's CDR3 is CASSYSGGTQYF. CDR3 DNA sequence: TGTGCCAGCAGTTACTCGGGGGGGACCCAGTACTTC.

V usage is TRBV18 and J usage is TRBJ1-1; maybe TRBD1 (6 bases). The CDR3 is 15 residues long. The V end lost 3 bases, the J end lost 0 bases, and 11 bases lay between the germline ends. Germline V CDR1 and CDR2: KGHSH, LQKENI. The CDR3 is CASSPGQSLNTEAFF. The CDR3 DNA sequence: TGTGCCAGCTCACCTGGACAGTCGCTGAACACTGAAGCTTTCTTT.

The chain links TRBV4-1 to TRBJ2-5; tentative D call: TRBD1 (7 bases). Deletions cut 0 bases from V and 4 bases from J, with 18 bases between. Looked up from germline, CDR1 is MGHRA and CDR2 is YSYEKL. The CDR3 totals 17 residues. CDR3 bases: TGCGCCAGCAGCCAAGATGTGCAGGGGGGATTAAGAGAGACCCAGTACTTC. Translating gives CASSQDVQGGLRETQYF.

The chain has TRBV29-1 and TRBJ1-3, with D tentatively TRBD1 (6 bases). Germline V gene data show CDR1 as SQVTM and CDR2 as ANQGSEA. The CDR3 has 14 residues. The V and J ends lost 6 bases and 6 bases respectively, with 18 bases between them. CDR3 amino acids: CSVHTGQGINTIYF. As DNA, the CDR3 is TGCAGCGTCCATACGGGACAAGGTATAAACACCATATATTTT. Based on the CDR3 plus reference TRBV29-1 and TRBJ1-3, the full variable domain is SAVISQKPSRDICQRGTSLTIQCQVDSQVTMMFWYRQQPGQSLTLIATANQGSEATYESGFVIDKFPISRPNLTFSTLTVSNMSPEDSSIYLCSVHTGQGINTIYFGEGSWLTVV.

The chain carries TRBV5-8 and TRBJ1-2; maybe TRBD1 (6 bases). Germline CDR1 SGHTS, CDR2 YDEGEE. This CDR3 comprises 16 residues. Between the trimmed V and J ends, which lost 4 bases and 4 bases, there was a span of 20 bases. The CDR3 sequence: CASSPGPGHDFYGYTF. The CDR3 nucleotides read TGTGCCAGCAGCCCCGGACCGGGACACGATTTCTATGGCTACACCTTC.

The V gene is TRBV29-1, the J gene TRBJ2-1; 15 bases map to TRBD2. The CDR3 length is 16 residues. Germline trimming cut 7 bases from V and 7 bases from J; bases unmatched to any gene: 11. The germline gives CDR1 SQVTM, CDR2 ANQGSEA. The CDR3 nucleotides read TGCAGCGCTATAAGGACTAGCGGGGGGGCGGAGAATGAGCAGTTCTTC. Translating it yields CSAIRTSGGAENEQFF.

The V and J genes are TRBV5-1 and TRBJ1-4; 7 positions match TRBD1. J gave up 0 bases and V 2 bases, and 4 bases lay outside the gene matches. The CDR3 contains 16 residues. Germline V gives CDR1 SGHRS, CDR2 YFSETQ. The CDR3 spells CASSLTGTATNEKLFF. CDR3 DNA sequence: TGCGCCAGCAGCTTAACCGGGACAGCAACTAATGAAAAACTGTTTTTT.

A note on this clone: Other DNA sequences from this sample encode an identical CDR3 as well. The chain employs TRBV5-1 and TRBJ2-3, with unresolved D. The CDR3 has 13 amino acids. V was trimmed by 0 bases and J by 1 base, leaving 3 bases between them. Germline V gene sequence: CDR1 SGHRS, CDR2 YFSETQ. The DNA for the CDR3 is TGCGCCAGCAGCTTGGCCGGCACAGATACGCAGTATTTT. Residues: CASSLAGTDTQYF.